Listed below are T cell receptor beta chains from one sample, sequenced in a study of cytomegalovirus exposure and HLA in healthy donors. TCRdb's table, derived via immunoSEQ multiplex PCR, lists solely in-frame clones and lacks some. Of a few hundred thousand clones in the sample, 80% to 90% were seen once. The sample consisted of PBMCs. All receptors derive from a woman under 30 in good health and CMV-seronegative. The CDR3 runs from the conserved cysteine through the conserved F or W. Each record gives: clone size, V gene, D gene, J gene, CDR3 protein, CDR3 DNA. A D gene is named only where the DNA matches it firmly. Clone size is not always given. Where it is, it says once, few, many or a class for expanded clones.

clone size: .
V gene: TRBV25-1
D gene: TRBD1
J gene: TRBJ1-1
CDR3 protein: CASSPQGAQIAAFF
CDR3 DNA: TGTGCCAGCAGTCCACAGGGGGCGCAGATAGCGGCTTTCTTT

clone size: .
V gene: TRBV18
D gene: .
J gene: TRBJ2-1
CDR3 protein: CASSPRDSAYNEQFF
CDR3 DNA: TGTGCCAGCTCACCTCGGGACTCTGCCTACAATGAGCAGTTCTTC

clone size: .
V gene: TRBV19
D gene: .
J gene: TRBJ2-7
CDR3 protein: CASSSGLRISYEQYF
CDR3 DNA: TGTGCCAGTAGTAGCGGCTTAAGAATCTCCTACGAGCAGTACTTC

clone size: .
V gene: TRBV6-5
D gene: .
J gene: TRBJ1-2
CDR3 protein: CASSYSPEGTAGGYTF
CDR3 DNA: TGTGCCAGCAGTTACTCGCCGGAAGGGACCGCGGGGGGCTACACCTTC

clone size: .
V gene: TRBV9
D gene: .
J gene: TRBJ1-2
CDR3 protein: CASSPTHF
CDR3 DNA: TGTGCCAGCAGCCCAACTCACTTC

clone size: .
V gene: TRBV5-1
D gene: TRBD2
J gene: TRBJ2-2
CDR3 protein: CASSLEGLALTGELFF
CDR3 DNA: TGCGCCAGCAGCTTGGAGGGACTAGCACTCACCGGGGAGCTGTTTTTT

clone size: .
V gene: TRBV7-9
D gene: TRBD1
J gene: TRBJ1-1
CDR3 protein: CATQGDRVKGTEAFF
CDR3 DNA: TGTGCTACCCAAGGGGACAGGGTAAAGGGCACTGAAGCTTTCTTT

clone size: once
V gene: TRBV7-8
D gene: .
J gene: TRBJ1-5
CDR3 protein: CASSSRRVWGQNQPQHF
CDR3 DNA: TGTGCCAGCAGCTCCCGACGGGTGTGGGGGCAAAATCAGCCCCAGCATTTT

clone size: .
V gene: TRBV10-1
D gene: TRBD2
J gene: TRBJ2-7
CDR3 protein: CASSPGLAGNEQYF
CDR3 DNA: TGCGCCAGCAGTCCGGGACTAGCGGGTAACGAGCAGTACTTC

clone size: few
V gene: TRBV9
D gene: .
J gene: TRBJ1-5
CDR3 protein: CASSVGVDQGQPQHF
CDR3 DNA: TGTGCCAGCAGCGTAGGTGTTGACCAGGGCCAGCCCCAGCATTTT

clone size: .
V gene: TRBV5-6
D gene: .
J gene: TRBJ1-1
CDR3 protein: CASSLIVSTEAFF
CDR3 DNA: TGTGCCAGCAGCTTGATCGTGAGCACTGAAGCTTTCTTT

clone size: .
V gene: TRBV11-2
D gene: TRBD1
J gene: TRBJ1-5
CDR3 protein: CASSSYGTGVGSNQPQHF
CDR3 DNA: TGTGCCAGCAGCTCATACGGGACAGGGGTTGGGAGCAATCAGCCCCAGCATTTT

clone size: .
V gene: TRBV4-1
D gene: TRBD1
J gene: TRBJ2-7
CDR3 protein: CASSPPGQGAREQYF
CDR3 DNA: TGCGCCAGCAGCCCCCCGGGACAGGGGGCGCGGGAGCAGTACTTC